This TCR beta chain came from a study of shared clonotypes between healthy human individuals. CDR3 size: 12 residues. V lost 0 bases, J lost 7 bases, and 9 bases lay in between. Germline CDR1 and CDR2: SQVTM and ANQGSEA. CD8 cells classed as naive were CD45RO-negative and positively selected for CCR7, excluding terminally differentiated effector memory CD45RA+ cells. TCRdb's table, derived via immunoSEQ multiplex PCR, lists solely in-frame clones and lacks some. Of about 700,000 clones listed, 92% are singletons. The V call is TRBV29-1, the J call TRBJ1-1, with unresolved D. The receptor was isolated from a man aged 25 to 40 in good health. Material: naive CD8+ T cells sorted from blood. The CDR3 DNA reads as TGCAGCGTTGAAGATCGCGAGATTGAAGCTTTCTTT. Its translation: CSVEDREIEAFF.